Listed below are T cell receptor beta chains from one sample, sequenced in a study of blood T cell repertoires in COVID-19. The data were produced by immunoSEQ multiplex PCR, yet TCRdb's version contains in-frame clones alone and is incomplete. The table shows 55,000 to 80,000 clones, with 70% to 85% occurring only once. The material sequenced was peripheral blood. The receptors shown here come from a woman of 80 years or more with active or convalescent COVID-19. CDR3s include the opening cysteine and the closing phenylalanine or tryptophan. Expanded clones are given a class, and other clones once, few, many or no size at all.

V gene	clone size	CDR3 protein
TRBV19	.	CASSIRGNTEAFF
TRBV4-1	.	CASSPQKGDYGYTF
TRBV12-5	.	CASGFSIQGAGMDTEAFF
TRBV9	once	CASSVQGGAGYEQYF
TRBV12-3/TRBV12-4	.	CASSYINYGYTF
TRBV18	.	CASSPGQGRTEAFF
TRBV7-2	.	CASSLAWDRTYQETQYF
TRBV19	.	CASSIDDRGQGAFF
TRBV19	.	CASRLRDREQGYTF
TRBV5-5	.	CASSFLEDRANYGYTF
TRBV5-1	once	CASSLDLRSSYNSPLHF
TRBV5-5	.	CASSLGRPGYEQYF
TRBV5-1	.	CASSVTGTSEETQYF
TRBV6-5	.	CASSYSGQGNYGYTF
TRBV7-9	.	CASSPGQGNSPLHF
TRBV29-1	few	CSVEMGGNTEAFF
TRBV18	few	CASSEDLNTEAFF
TRBV5-1	.	CASSLRTGGRSDTQYF
TRBV3-1/TRBV3-2	.	CASLGGFQETQYF
TRBV3-1/TRBV3-2	once	CASSPAPGSRGNQPQHF
TRBV5-1	.	CASSKDRRPELAFF
TRBV19	.	CASSNRDRYYTF
TRBV9	.	CASSPRTSRGETQYF
TRBV18	once	CASSPQGPSTDTQYF
TRBV7-9	.	CASSLALGQGGETQYF
TRBV11-3	.	CASSLEAGTYEQYF
TRBV2	.	CASSELGQGGDGYTF
TRBV5-4	.	CASSPDSHSTDTQYF
TRBV19	.	CASSTRGDTSYEQYF
TRBV4-2	.	CASSPIGTGKIQPQHF
TRBV5-4	.	CASSWTGNTGELFF
TRBV29-1	few	CSVGTGAVDQPQHF
TRBV12-3/TRBV12-4	.	CASMKQGNQPQHF
TRBV10-3	many	CAIRPGQGGATTGELFF
TRBV19	.	CASSPTGWGNYGYTF
TRBV2	.	CASGKSGTAYEQYF
TRBV10-2	.	CATRTDLNTEAFF
TRBV12-3/TRBV12-4	.	CASSFKGDTEAFF
TRBV7-2	.	CASSLDGTGPTEAFF
TRBV21-1	.	CASSEGTRDQHF
TRBV6-5	.	CASRKDRITEAFF
TRBV2	few	CASSEALPGKAGNTIYF
TRBV5-1	.	CASSSGQVEAFF
TRBV10-3	.	CAIAGGGTEAFF
TRBV5-1	.	CASSFGTGVNYGYTF
TRBV12-3/TRBV12-4	once	CASSLGRGTAQYF
TRBV4-2	.	CASSQDERRGGSNEQFF
TRBV29-1	.	CSVEADRGNTEAFF
TRBV5-6	.	CASSLAGGGNQPQHF
TRBV2	.	CASSGTPYEQYF
TRBV6-5	.	CASTLGHPILSPLHF
TRBV3-1/TRBV3-2	.	CASSPRGSGNTIYF